This entry lists 12 T cell receptor beta chains sequenced from one sample in a study of naive and memory T cell subsets. Reverse transcription of blood and skin TCR RNA was primed at alpha and beta constant regions. A single record per CDR3 protein comes from TCRdb applying MiXCR to the 5' RACE reads. The sample has about 20,000 distinct CDR3 sequences, about 4% seen once. RNA was extracted from roughly 2.5 ml of whole blood of healthy adults. Every receptor here comes from a male donor in good health.

This clonotype was found many times. V is TRBV20-1 and J is TRBJ1-2, with D possibly being TRBD1 (5 bases). The CDR3 covers 13 residues. The germline V gene has CDR1 DFQATT and CDR2 SNEGSKA (reference sequence). With 3 bases removed from V and 6 bases from J, the gap between germline ends came to 14 bases. The CDR3 reads CSASDSRPDGYTF. CDR3 sequence (DNA): TGCAGTGCTAGTGACAGCCGCCCCGATGGCTACACCTTC.

This clonotype was seen repeatedly, ten times or more. The chain recombines TRBV7-6 with TRBJ2-5; perhaps TRBD1 as D (6 bases). The CDR3 length is 14 residues. Trimming took 5 bases from V and 2 from J, leaving 12 bases between them. Germline V CDR1 and CDR2: SGHVS, FNYEAQ. CDR3 sequence: CASSPGQIQETQYF. CDR3 sequence (DNA): TGTGCCAGCAGCCCAGGACAGATTCAAGAGACCCAGTACTTC.

This clonotype was detected ten times or more. This chain connects TRBV7-9 to TRBJ1-5; D is possibly TRBD1 (5 bases). Germline CDR1 and CDR2: SEHNR and FQNEAQ (reference sequence). The germline V and J ends were trimmed by 3 bases and 7 bases, with 10 bases remaining between them. The CDR3 has 13 amino acids. This chain's CDR3 is CASSFPGTQPQHF. The CDR3 bases are TGTGCCAGCAGCTTCCCCGGGACGCAGCCCCAGCATTTT.

This clonotype was found many times. This chain links TRBV4-1 with TRBJ2-3; D ambiguous. CDR3 size: 16 residues. Trimming pared 1 base from V and 0 bases from J, leaving 11 bases between. The germline gives CDR1 MGHRA, CDR2 YSYEKL. CDR3 bases: TGCGCCAGCAGCCAAGCCTCAGTGGGCAGCACAGATACGCAGTATTTT. This codes for CASSQASVGSTDTQYF.

This clonotype showed up many times. The chain links TRBV24-1 to TRBJ2-5; a possible D gene is TRBD1 (5 bases). The V end lost 3 bases, the J end lost 7 bases, and 8 bases lay between the germline ends. The CDR3 contains 12 residues. Germline assignment: CDR1 KGHDR and CDR2 SFDVKD. The CDR3 loop reads CATSDRQGTQYF. The CDR3 DNA reads TGTGCCACCAGTGATCGCCAGGGGACCCAGTACTTC.

The gene calls are TRBV7-6 and TRBJ2-5, with 9 bases fitting TRBD1. Germline V lookup: CDR1 SGHVS, CDR2 FNYEAQ. The J segment lost 1 base and the V segment lost 3 bases, leaving 6 bases of the junction unmatched. The CDR3 has 16 residues. The DNA for the CDR3 is TGTGCCAGCAGCTTGTTAGGGACAGGGACCCAAGAGACCCAGTACTTC. This gives the protein CASSLLGTGTQETQYF. Combining the CDR3 with reference TRBV7-6 and TRBJ2-5 gives the whole variable domain GAGVSQSPRYKVTKRGQDVALRCDPISGHVSLYWYRQALGQGPEFLTYFNYEAQQDKSGLPNDRFSAERPEGSISTLTIQRTEQRDSAMYRCASSLLGTGTQETQYFGPGTRLLVL.

This clonotype was seen repeatedly, ten times or more. V is TRBV24-1 and J is TRBJ2-1; possible D gene TRBD2, 5 bases. This CDR3 is 14 amino acids long. The germline gives CDR1 KGHDR, CDR2 SFDVKD. V dropped 1 base and J dropped 10 bases, with 13 bases sitting between them. CDR3 nucleotides: TGTGCCACCAGTGATTTTAAGGGAGATAGGGAGCAGTTCTTC. Its protein product is CATSDFKGDREQFF.

This clonotype was recorded at least ten times. The chain combines TRBV5-1 with TRBJ1-1; D is perhaps TRBD1 (5 bases). Germline CDR1 and CDR2: SGHRS and YFSETQ. The CDR3 consists of 12 residues. Trimming took off 2 bases at V and 6 bases at J, with 8 bases between the two ends. This chain's CDR3 is CASSFQGAEAFF. The CDR3 DNA reads TGCGCCAGCAGCTTCCAGGGAGCTGAAGCTTTCTTT.

In its sample, this clonotype was seen many times. The chain combines TRBV6-6 with TRBJ2-2; D not resolved. There are 12 residues in the CDR3. Trimming shortened V by 3 bases and J by 4 bases, and 3 bases separated the two germline ends. Germline values: CDR1 MNHNY, CDR2 SVGAGI (reference sequence). The CDR3 sequence is CASSYGTGELFF. CDR3 bases: TGTGCCAGCAGTTATGGCACCGGGGAGCTGTTTTTT.

Remarks on this clonotype: This clone may be a read error of a much larger clone one base away. This rearrangement joins TRBV27 to TRBJ2-1; D gene uncertain. In germline, CDR1 is MNHEY, CDR2 SMNVEV (reference sequence). V lost 3 bases and J 9 bases, leaving 12 bases between the germline ends. The CDR3 is 13 amino acids. This CDR3 reads CASSFCDVGEQFF. The DNA for the CDR3 is TGTGCCAGCAGTTTCTGCGACGTTGGTGAGCAGTTCTTC.

Worth noting for this clonotype: A junction boundary mismatches the germline segment, possibly from a read error. V gene TRBV4-3 combines with J gene TRBJ2-7, with a possible D match to TRBD1 (6 bases). The CDR3 is 14 residues long. The germline CDR1 and CDR2 sequences are LGHNA and YSLEER. The CDR3 DNA follows: TGCGCCAGCAGCCAGGGGACATGGAACTACGAGCAATACTTC. Its translation: CASSQGTWNYEQYF.

This clonotype came up many times. The chain employs TRBV30 and TRBJ2-1; TRBD2 agrees at 9 bases. Germline V CDR1 and CDR2: GTSNPN, SVGIG (reference sequence). This CDR3 contains 16 residues. Unmatched junction bases numbered 7, after V lost 3 bases and J lost 1 base. The CDR3 coding sequence is TGTGCCTGGAGCGGACTAGCGTATGGATCCTACAATGAGCAGTTCTTC. This sequence encodes CAWSGLAYGSYNEQFF. The full variable domain, rest sourced from reference TRBV30 and TRBJ2-1, is SQTIHQWPATLVQPVGSPLSLECTVEGTSNPNLYWYRQAAGRGLQLLFYSVGIGQISSEVPQNLSASRPQDRQFILSSKKLLLSDSGFYLCAWSGLAYGSYNEQFFGPGTRLTVL.